Listed below are T cell receptor beta chains from one sample, sequenced in a study of cytomegalovirus exposure and HLA in healthy donors. Repertoires were generated with immunoSEQ multiplex PCR, while TCRdb's copy carries only in-frame clones and drops some. The data show around 95,000 clones, around 85% seen once. Sequenced input: PBMCs. All receptors come from a man aged 18 to 35 in good health and CMV-seropositive. The conserved cysteine and the conserved F or W are not part of the CDR3 here. Only part of the rows carry a size: once, few, many, or a class if the clone is expanded.

>-|13|TRBV11-3
ASSRSKTSGNTIY
>-|12|TRBV5-6
ASSLDRFTDTQY
>-|13|TRBV18
ASSPGRLNTGELF
>-|14|TRBV4-2
ASSQEPGLAAYEQY
>-|16|TRBV5-1
ASSLKGQYFIISTEAF
>-|14|TRBV28
ASSLPINPPKNIQY
>-|15|TRBV19
ASSGRTSGTSTDTQY
>few|15|TRBV27
ASRTRRTGGGNQPQH
>-|13|TRBV5-1
ASSFGTGNTGELF
>-|15|TRBV9
ASSVAGGSSSYNEQF
>few|14|TRBV19
ASSTGDRGNGRAQY
>once|12|TRBV10-3
AIRGDRSTDTQY
>-|13|TRBV9
ASSVDSSSQETQY
>-|13|TRBV11-2
ASSPTSGAGETQY
>-|12|TRBV19
ASSVSSSYNEQF
>-|12|TRBV10-2
ASSEPPLQETQY
>-|9|TRBV27
ASSSGTEAF
>-|11|TRBV27
ASSLGQGTEQY
>-|12|TRBV6-6
ASSYSNRGDGYT
>-|12|TRBV27
ASSFNRVGETQY
>-|14|TRBV5-1
ASSLGPDSASYEQY
>few|11|TRBV28
ATGQGVHDEQF
>few|13|TRBV5-4
ASSAQTGFPGELF
>few|12|TRBV29-1
SAVSYEGRDEQY
>-|13|TRBV7-9
ASSLALGTHYGYT
>-|14|TRBV27
ASSSNRQRPNEKLF
>-|12|TRBV27
ASRRRMDGPEAF
>-|13|TRBV6-5
ASSYSTGDPYEQY
>-|12|TRBV5-4
ASSWGRAITEAF
>-|22|TRBV18
ASSPAFGTGGGLRDGRSYNEQF
>-|14|TRBV30
AWSSPRTGAGDEQY
>-|11|TRBV28
ASSPSSYNEQF
>-|14|TRBV5-1
ASSLAASGATDTQY
>-|13|TRBV5-1
ASSLWGGSNEKLF
>-|10|TRBV4-1
AGQAPTGELF
>-|13|TRBV5-6
ASSLRTGNTGELF
>-|13|TRBV2
ASRGLVSSYNEQF
>-|9|TRBV6-1
ASNRAYGYT
>-|14|TRBV29-1
SVDWPTGSSYNEQF
>-|16|TRBV7-9
ASSFYSGTNTGANVLT
>-|11|TRBV4-1
ASSSIGGTEAF
>-|15|TRBV28
ASSLFALATGSSGYT
>-|14|TRBV6-5
ASSYSIPGNTGELF
>-|15|TRBV5-1
ASSPLGHFSLTGELF
>-|12|TRBV28
ASSSTGAGYGYT
>-|16|TRBV12-2
ASRLARTSGRVYNEQF
>-|12|TRBV6-1
ASKGYARVEKLF
>-|13|TRBV11-3
ASSSPRGDRFEAF
>-|15|TRBV19
ASSIGGEGHYTGELF
>-|14|TRBV11-1
ASSLAPTSGYNEQF
>-|14|TRBV28
ASSLIIGVTEETQY